Listed below are T cell receptor beta chains from one sample, sequenced in a study of cytomegalovirus exposure and HLA in healthy donors. Clones were sequenced by immunoSEQ multiplex PCR, and TCRdb holds only the in-frame ones, with some missing. The top ten clones hold about 2.6% of a sample with under 250,000 clones, approximately 85% of them seen once. The sequenced sample was PBMCs. These TCRs come from a woman in her 40s in good health and CMV-seronegative. The CDR3 runs from the conserved cysteine through the conserved F or W. The D gene is left open where the match is weak. The size field is filled for only some rows; it gives once, few, many or a size class.

d_call	clone_size	j_call	v_call	cdr3_aa	cdr3_nt
.	.	TRBJ1-5	TRBV6-6	CASSSTGSGQPQHF	TGTGCCAGCAGCTCAACAGGGTCCGGTCAGCCCCAGCATTTT
.	.	TRBJ1-2	TRBV10-3	CAITPEALYGYTF	TGTGCCATCACCCCGGAAGCGCTCTATGGCTACACCTTC
TRBD1	once	TRBJ2-5	TRBV5-1	CASRQFGTGAQETQYF	TGCGCCAGCAGACAATTCGGGACAGGGGCCCAAGAGACCCAGTACTTC
.	.	TRBJ2-7	TRBV27	CASSLRSGSEQYF	TGTGCCAGCAGTTTACGCTCTGGGAGTGAGCAGTACTTC
TRBD2	.	TRBJ2-1	TRBV19	CASSSTGASGNEQFF	TGTGCCAGTAGTTCAACCGGGGCTAGCGGAAATGAGCAGTTCTTC
.	.	TRBJ1-2	TRBV29-1	CSVYRVNYGYTF	TGCAGCGTTTACAGGGTGAACTATGGCTACACCTTC
.	few	TRBJ1-1	TRBV7-6	CASSLEGVNTEAFF	TGTGCCAGCAGCTTAGAAGGGGTGAACACTGAAGCTTTCTTT
TRBD1	.	TRBJ1-6	TRBV30	CAWSQPSDRGTSDSYNSPLHF	TGTGCCTGGAGTCAACCCTCGGACAGGGGAACTTCTGACTCCTATAATTCACCCCTCCACTTT
.	.	TRBJ2-7	TRBV29-1	CSVEDDRDNSYEQYF	TGCAGCGTTGAAGATGACCGGGACAACTCCTACGAGCAGTACTTC
TRBD2	.	TRBJ2-5	TRBV7-2	CASSLAGGETQYF	TGTGCCAGCAGCCTAGCGGGAGGAGAGACCCAGTACTTC
.	.	TRBJ1-1	TRBV7-2	CASSLWASNTEAFF	TGTGCCAGCAGCTTATGGGCATCGAACACTGAAGCTTTCTTT
.	few	TRBJ2-2	TRBV7-2	CASSFQVTGELFF	TGTGCCAGCAGCTTCCAGGTCACCGGGGAGCTGTTTTTT
TRBD2	.	TRBJ2-7	TRBV28	CASTRTGLADASSYEQYF	TGTGCCAGCACCCGAACGGGACTAGCGGACGCGAGCTCCTACGAGCAGTACTTC
TRBD1	.	TRBJ1-5	TRBV19	CASSITGGSGNQPQHF	TGTGCCAGTAGTATAACAGGGGGCAGTGGCAATCAGCCCCAGCATTTT
TRBD1	.	TRBJ2-3	TRBV18	CASSPTGVDTQYF	TGTGCCAGCTCACCAACAGGGGTAGATACGCAGTATTTT
TRBD1	.	TRBJ2-7	TRBV5-1	CASSLQRQGAYEQYF	TGCGCCAGCAGCTTACAGCGACAGGGGGCCTACGAGCAGTACTTC
.	.	TRBJ1-1	TRBV11-2	CASSPLYRTEAFF	TGTGCCAGCAGCCCCTTATATCGGACTGAAGCTTTCTTT
TRBD1	.	TRBJ1-1	TRBV7-8	CASSGTGTGHRTEAFF	TGTGCCAGCAGCGGCACCGGGACAGGACATAGGACTGAAGCTTTCTTT
.	.	TRBJ1-6	TRBV9	CASSVNFDTPVRF	TGTGCCAGCAGCGTCAATTTTGACACCCCGGTGCGCTTT
TRBD2	few	TRBJ2-2	TRBV7-6	CASSLGGGSTGELFF	TGTGCCAGCAGCTTAGGGGGGGGTTCCACCGGGGAGCTGTTTTTT
.	.	TRBJ1-1	TRBV2	CASSVGRTVNTEAFF	TGTGCCAGCAGCGTCGGTCGTACAGTGAACACTGAAGCTTTCTTT
TRBD1	.	TRBJ2-3	TRBV27	CASVRDRAGSTQYF	TGTGCCAGCGTCCGGGACAGGGCGGGGAGTACGCAGTATTTT
.	.	TRBJ1-2	TRBV5-1	CASRYNSINYGYTF	TGCGCCAGCAGATATAACTCGATTAACTATGGCTACACCTTC
TRBD2	.	TRBJ2-7	TRBV11-3	CASSLDQQREGPYEQYF	TGTGCCAGCAGCTTAGATCAGCAGCGGGAGGGTCCCTACGAGCAGTACTTC
.	.	TRBJ2-2	TRBV7-9	CASSFSGQTPNTGELFF	TGTGCCAGCAGTTTCTCGGGACAAACCCCGAACACCGGGGAGCTGTTTTTT
TRBD2	.	TRBJ2-1	TRBV27	CASTGPVAGGPYNEQFF	TGTGCCAGCACAGGGCCCGTAGCGGGAGGGCCGTACAATGAGCAGTTCTTC
TRBD1	.	TRBJ1-1	TRBV7-9	CSSSPQSGGANTEAFF	TGTTCCAGCAGCCCTCAGTCAGGGGGCGCGAACACTGAAGCTTTCTTT
TRBD2	.	TRBJ2-7	TRBV7-2	CASSSTSGILRGEQYF	TGTGCCAGCAGTTCTACTAGCGGGATCCTTAGGGGCGAGCAGTACTTC
TRBD2	.	TRBJ2-7	TRBV5-6	CASSLVWGAGDSYEQYF	TGTGCCAGCAGCTTGGTTTGGGGTGCGGGAGACTCCTACGAGCAGTACTTC
TRBD1	.	TRBJ1-1	TRBV27	CASSLSGTGGEAFF	TGTGCCAGCAGTTTATCGGGGACAGGGGGTGAAGCTTTCTTT
.	.	TRBJ2-7	TRBV19	CASRMRGKSGEQYF	TGTGCCAGTAGGATGCGGGGAAAGTCGGGCGAGCAGTACTTC
.	few	TRBJ2-7	TRBV18	CASSRQTGTTYEQYF	TGTGCCAGCTCACGTCAGACAGGCACAACCTACGAGCAGTACTTC
.	.	TRBJ1-1	TRBV9	CASSLSMNTEAFF	TGTGCCAGCAGCCTAAGCATGAACACTGAAGCTTTCTTT
.	.	TRBJ2-1	TRBV7-6	CASSLVTPAPYSYNEQFF	TGTGCCAGCAGCTTAGTGACTCCCGCCCCTTACTCCTACAATGAGCAGTTCTTC
.	.	TRBJ2-3	TRBV11-2	CASRLLDTQYF	TGTGCCAGCAGACTCTTGGATACGCAGTATTTT
TRBD1	.	TRBJ2-3	TRBV19	CASSIDVPGQFSSTDTQYF	TGTGCCAGTAGTATAGACGTCCCGGGACAGTTTTCTAGCACAGATACGCAGTATTTT
.	.	TRBJ1-2	TRBV27	CASSQLGAETEMSYTF	TGTGCCAGCAGCCAATTGGGGGCCGAGACAGAGATGAGCTACACCTTC
.	.	TRBJ2-1	TRBV19	CASSIGAVHNEQFF	TGTGCCAGTAGTATTGGAGCGGTACACAATGAGCAGTTCTTC
.	once	TRBJ1-3	TRBV11-2	CASRAEGNTIYF	TGTGCCAGCAGGGCTGAAGGAAACACCATATATTTT
TRBD2	.	TRBJ2-1	TRBV9	CASSVVAGGFNEQFF	TGTGCCAGCAGCGTAGTAGCGGGCGGGTTCAATGAGCAGTTCTTC
.	few	TRBJ1-1	TRBV5-1	CASSGRTNTEAFF	TGCGCCAGCTCTGGACGGACAAACACTGAAGCTTTCTTT
TRBD1	.	TRBJ1-1	TRBV5-8	CASSLDRDRATANTEAFF	TGTGCCAGCAGCTTGGACCGGGACAGGGCCACGGCGAACACTGAAGCTTTCTTT
.	.	TRBJ2-1	TRBV30	CAWSSAYGGEQFF	TGTGCCTGGAGTAGTGCGTATGGAGGTGAGCAGTTCTTC
.	few	TRBJ2-7	TRBV2	CASSVLYGQYF	TGTGCCAGCAGTGTGCTCTACGGGCAGTACTTC
TRBD2	.	TRBJ2-2	TRBV28	CASSLYGLAGGRDTGELFF	TGTGCCAGCAGTTTATATGGACTAGCGGGAGGGCGCGACACCGGGGAGCTGTTTTTT
TRBD2	.	TRBJ2-2	TRBV30	CAWRLAESNTGELFF	TGTGCCTGGAGACTAGCGGAGTCGAACACCGGGGAGCTGTTTTTT
.	.	TRBJ1-1	TRBV9	CASSSSTMNTEAFF	TGTGCCAGCAGCTCTAGCACAATGAACACTGAAGCTTTCTTT
.	.	TRBJ1-2	TRBV28	CASSVKAISLGGYTF	TGTGCCAGCAGCGTAAAGGCCATCTCTTTGGGCGGCTACACCTTC
TRBD2	few	TRBJ2-7	TRBV7-2	CASRPSGRAPYEQYF	TGTGCCAGCAGACCAAGCGGGAGGGCCCCCTACGAGCAGTACTTC
TRBD1	.	TRBJ2-7	TRBV7-9	CASSSGTGLYF	TGTGCCAGCAGCTCCGGGACAGGACTGTACTTC
.	.	TRBJ2-7	TRBV7-2	CASSLAQTRYYEQYF	TGTGCCAGCAGCTTAGCCCAGACGCGGTACTACGAGCAGTACTTC
.	.	TRBJ1-5	TRBV30	CAWSLQGNQPQHF	TGTGCCTGGAGTCTCCAGGGCAATCAGCCCCAGCATTTT
.	.	TRBJ1-1	TRBV28	CASSYSGTGVYTEAFF	TGTGCCAGCAGTTATAGTGGGACGGGGGTCTACACTGAAGCTTTCTTT
TRBD2	.	TRBJ2-7	TRBV5-4	CASSFGGRASYEQYF	TGTGCCAGCAGCTTTGGAGGGAGGGCCTCCTACGAGCAGTACTTC
.	.	TRBJ2-2	TRBV7-6	CASSPRSVAGELFF	TGTGCCAGCAGCCCCAGGTCGGTTGCCGGGGAGCTGTTTTTT
TRBD1	.	TRBJ1-2	TRBV7-9	CASSAPGQAVYDYGYTF	TGTGCCAGCAGCGCTCCGGGACAGGCCGTATATGACTATGGCTACACCTTC